A few counts support the clone carrying this T cell receptor (beta chain). V lost 4 bases, J lost 0 bases, and 5 bases lay in between. This CDR3 has 14 amino acids. In germline, CDR1 is KGHDR, CDR2 SFDVKD. TCRdb used MiXCR to reprocess the 5' RACE reads, holding one entry per CDR3 protein. The repertoire holds a few hundred thousand distinct CDR3 sequences, with roughly 21% as singletons. This sample stems from a study of T-cell memory formation after mild COVID-19. The receptor comes from a man aged 18 to 29 who had mild COVID-19 (a few samples of this study predate the infection). Cell type and time point are not known. The source material was PBMCs or a T cell subset sorted from them (not recorded which). J is TRBJ1-4 and V is TRBV24-1; possible D gene TRBD1, 5 bases. The CDR3 DNA is TGTGCCACCAGTGAGGGGGCAACTAATGAAAAACTGTTTTTT. Amino acids: CATSEGATNEKLFF.